Each of the 10 T cell receptor beta chains below was sequenced from the same sample in a study of liver allograft versus peripheral blood T cells. Looking at the study overall: Transplanted-liver and recipient peripheral blood T cell receptor repertoires were compared.

TCRdb ran MiXCR on the reads and lists one entry per CDR3 protein. The data contain over 3,500 distinct CDR3 sequences, roughly a sixth of them singletons. Every receptor here comes from a human patient who had a liver transplant. The T cells may come from the graft donor.

This clonotype is medium-sized within its sample. This chain uses TRBV19 with TRBJ1-1; D unclear. Trimming took 3 bases from V and 4 from J, leaving 12 bases between them. The germline gives CDR1 LNHDA, CDR2 SQIVND (reference sequence). The CDR3 is 14 amino acids. CDR3 sequence reads: CASSMVRRATEAFF. Here the CDR3 DNA reads TGTGCCAGTAGTATGGTTAGACGGGCCACTGAAGCTTTCTTT. Full variable domain (outside the CDR3, taken from reference TRBV19 and TRBJ1-1): DGGITQSPKYLFRKEGQNVTLSCEQNLNHDAMYWYRQDPGQGLRLIYYSQIVNDFQKGDIAEGYSVSREKKESFPLTVTSAQKNPTAFYLCASSMVRRATEAFFGQGTRLTVV.

This clonotype occurred many times. This rearrangement joins TRBV20-1 to TRBJ1-4, with D unresolved. Germline values: CDR1 DFQATT, CDR2 SNEGSKA (reference sequence). The CDR3 extends over 15 amino acids. Deletions cut 0 bases from V and 2 bases from J, with 10 bases between. The CDR3 spells CSARDRRGTNEKLFF. DNA for the CDR3: TGCAGTGCTAGAGATCGGCGCGGGACTAATGAAAAACTGTTTTTT.

By sample share, this clonotype is medium-sized. The chain has TRBV19 and TRBJ1-1; no firm D call. The CDR3 sequence is 11 residues long. Looked up from germline, CDR1 is LNHDA and CDR2 is SQIVND (reference sequence). V lost 10 bases, J lost 3 bases, and 9 bases lay in between. The CDR3 is CATRTDTEAFF. In DNA, the CDR3 is TGTGCCACGAGGACGGACACTGAAGCTTTCTTT.

Within the sample, this clonotype is medium-sized. The V gene is TRBV7-9, the J gene TRBJ1-4; D is possibly TRBD1 (6 bases). V lost 5 bases to trimming and J lost 8 bases, with 9 bases between them. Germline CDR1 SEHNR, CDR2 FQNEAQ (reference sequence). The CDR3 totals 12 residues. CDR3 sequence reads: CASSPGTEKLFF. CDR3 coding DNA: TGTGCCAGCAGCCCAGGGACAGAAAAACTGTTTTTT.

This chain joins TRBV20-1 and TRBJ2-1; TRBD2 aligns across 9 bases. The trim removed 3 bases at V and 6 bases at J, leaving 6 bases unmatched. In germline, CDR1 is DFQATT, CDR2 SNEGSKA (reference sequence). This CDR3 is 14 amino acids long. The CDR3 region is CSARTGLAVNEQFF. The CDR3 coding sequence is TGCAGTGCTAGGACGGGACTAGCTGTCAATGAGCAGTTCTTC.

By share of the sample, this clonotype is large. The rearrangement links TRBV18 to TRBJ1-2; D perhaps matches TRBD1 (5 bases). The CDR3 has 14 residues. Trimming stripped 0 bases from V and 4 bases from J, with 9 bases between. The germline CDR1 and CDR2 sequences are KGHSH and LQKENI. DNA for the CDR3: TGTGCCAGCTCACCACCGGGGGGTTCCTATGGCTACACCTTC. It translates to CASSPPGGSYGYTF.

This clonotype is labeled medium-sized. The chain couples TRBV5-4 to TRBJ1-1; D might be TRBD1 (6 bases). V was shortened by 4 bases and J by 0 bases, with 10 bases between the two germline ends. Germline V gene data show CDR1 as SGHNT and CDR2 as YYREEE (reference sequence). The CDR3 is 14 amino acids. As DNA, the CDR3 is TGTGCCAGCAGCCACAGGGACATGAACACTGAAGCTTTCTTT. Translated, it gives CASSHRDMNTEAFF.

This clonotype is termed medium-sized. The V and J genes are TRBV9 and TRBJ1-1, with D possibly matching TRBD1 (6 bases). Trimming pared 3 bases from V and 2 bases from J, leaving 14 bases between. The length of the CDR3 is 15 residues. The germline CDR1 and CDR2 sequences are SGDLS and YYNGEE. The CDR3 here is CASSASTGLNTEAFF. The CDR3 DNA follows: TGTGCCAGCAGCGCATCGACAGGACTAAACACTGAAGCTTTCTTT.

This clonotype has just a few counts. The chain combines TRBV20-1 with TRBJ2-5; TRBD1 agrees at 9 bases. This CDR3 contains 17 residues. Losses at the gene ends were 2 bases for V and 3 bases for J; bases not matched to a gene: 13. From germline, CDR1 is DFQATT and CDR2 SNEGSKA (reference sequence). The CDR3 DNA follows: TGCAGTGCTAGACAAACCGGGACAGGGTTAGTAAAAGAGACCCAGTACTTC. Residues: CSARQTGTGLVKETQYF.

This clonotype was detected only a few times. The chain has TRBV12-3 or TRBV12-4 and TRBJ2-3, with D maybe TRBD2 (6 bases). The CDR3 spans 14 residues. The germline V and J ends were trimmed by 5 bases and 4 bases, with 13 bases remaining between them. CDR3 residues: CASSPTSSADTQYF. The CDR3 nucleotides are TGTGCCAGCAGTCCAACATCTAGCGCAGATACGCAGTATTTT.